These 25 T cell receptor beta chains were all obtained from the same sample, sequenced in a study of spatial heterogeneity in lung cancer (dated by TCRdb to 2018 to 2020). The paper's findings and limits, for the study overall: A correlation was observed between the number of expanded intratumoral alpha and beta TCRs and the tumor nonsynonymous mutation count.

Library prep was done by 5' RACE. The instrument given in TCRdb is NextSeq 500. TCRdb trimmed the raw reads at Q25, called clones with MiXCR and kept productive beta chains. Rows with a matching CDR3 protein are joined into one entry that keeps the most common DNA and genes. In this sample the table shows around 2,500 distinct CDR3 sequences, roughly 5% of which occur a single time. Around 19% of the sample is taken by the ten largest. The time point label, as the study defines it: sample taken at primary tumor resection. Antigens of these TCRs are unknown. Material: lung tumor tissue, obtained at surgery. The receptor set was obtained from a male donor with early-stage non-small cell lung cancer.

At least ten counts were recorded for this clonotype. V is TRBV10-3 and J is TRBJ2-3, with 8 bases aligning to TRBD1. This CDR3 comprises 18 residues. J was trimmed by 1 base and V by 6 bases; bases with no gene match: 15. Germline lookup yields CDR1 ENHRY and CDR2 SYGVKD. CDR3 in DNA: TGTGCCATCAGCGAGCCGGGACAGGAAGAAGGGGGCACAGATACGCAGTATTTT. Amino acid sequence: CAISEPGQEEGGTDTQYF.

This clonotype was recorded at least ten times. V is TRBV2 and J is TRBJ2-7, with unresolved D. The V gene lost 8 bases and the J gene lost 2 bases, with 7 bases spanning the gap. Germline CDR1 SNHLY, CDR2 FYNNEI. The CDR3 totals 11 residues. CDR3 region: CASVRAYEQYF. The CDR3 region has the DNA TGTGCCAGCGTAAGGGCCTACGAGCAGTACTTC.

In its sample, this clonotype ranks as large (0.1 to 1%). V is TRBV20-1 and J is TRBJ2-7; TRBD1 is a possible D gene (6 bases). CDR1 is DFQATT and CDR2 is SNEGSKA in the germline V gene (reference sequence). This CDR3 spans 13 amino acids. The V end was cut by 5 bases, the J end by 2 bases, with 13 bases between. The DNA of the CDR3 is TGCAGTGCTGCTACAGGGAATGCCTACGAGCAGTACTTC. Its protein product is CSAATGNAYEQYF.

This clonotype came up a few times. V is TRBV19 and J is TRBJ2-3, with 11 bases identical to TRBD2. This CDR3 has 14 residues. V gave up 6 bases and J gave up 8 bases; unmatched junction bases: 7. CDR1 and CDR2 (germline): LNHDA, SQIVND (reference sequence). CDR3 loop: CASSPLLAGVTQYF. The CDR3 coding sequence is TGTGCCAGTAGCCCTCTACTAGCGGGAGTTACGCAGTATTTT.

This clonotype appeared many times. The chain recombines TRBV6-2 or TRBV6-3 with TRBJ2-7, with D possibly TRBD2 on 5 matching bases. The length of the CDR3 is 16 residues. V gave up 4 bases and J gave up 5 bases, with 21 bases separating them. Germline V gene sequence: CDR1 MNHEY, CDR2 SVGEGT. The CDR3 region is CASSFLTGLGEDEQYF. CDR3 nucleotides: TGTGCCAGCAGTTTTTTAACTGGCCTCGGGGAAGACGAGCAGTACTTC.

This clonotype has a handful of counts. The chain has TRBV27 and TRBJ2-3, with D maybe TRBD2 (6 bases). CDR1 MNHEY and CDR2 SMNVEV come from the germline V gene (reference sequence). The CDR3 contains 14 residues. V lost 4 bases and J 7 bases, leaving 15 bases between the germline ends. This chain's CDR3 is CASSSLTSFYTQYF. The CDR3 DNA is TGTGCCAGCAGTTCGCTGACTAGTTTTTATACGCAGTATTTT.

Ten or more counts support this clonotype. The J gene is TRBJ2-2, the V gene TRBV4-3, with a weak D call TRBD1 (6 bases). The V end lost 0 bases, the J end lost 3 bases, and 17 bases lay between the germline ends. Germline CDR1 LGHNA, CDR2 YSLEER. There are 18 residues in the CDR3. DNA of the CDR3: TGCGCCAGCAGCCAAGATCGGGACACCCTTTTGGACACCGGGGAGCTGTTTTTT. It is translated as CASSQDRDTLLDTGELFF.

The DNA of the CDR3 is TGTGCCAGCAGTTTATGGGACGAGCAGTACTTC. This encodes CASSLWDEQYF. J is TRBJ2-7 and V is TRBV28; D remains unclear. CDR3 length: 11 residues. The germline gives CDR1 MDHEN, CDR2 SYDVKM. V lost 0 bases and J lost 5, with 2 bases in between.

This clonotype was counted ten times or more. This chain links TRBV7-2 with TRBJ2-2; 7 bases line up with TRBD1. CDR3 size: 17 residues. Germline V gene data show CDR1 as SGHTA and CDR2 as FQGNSA. V shed 2 bases, J shed 2 bases, and the junction held 8 bases outside the gene matches. CDR3 DNA sequence: TGTGCCAGCAGCTTAATCGCCGGGACAGTAAACACCGGGGAGCTGTTTTTT. This translates into CASSLIAGTVNTGELFF.

By share, this clonotype ranks as medium-sized. V is TRBV6-5 and J is TRBJ1-2; 7 bases fit TRBD1. This CDR3 contains 15 residues. Germline V gene lookup returns CDR1 MNHEY and CDR2 SVGAGI. The V segment lost 0 bases and the J segment 4 bases; nucleotides outside the gene matches: 5. The CDR3 DNA follows: TGTGCCAGCAGTTACTCTACAGGGGCGGGCTATGGCTACACCTTC. It encodes CASSYSTGAGYGYTF.

This clonotype was found many times. This sequence joins TRBV7-9 and TRBJ1-2; D gene ambiguous. Trimming stripped 4 bases from V and 3 bases from J, with 15 bases between. CDR1 and CDR2 (germline): SEHNR, FQNEAQ (reference sequence). This CDR3 has 15 residues. CDR3 region: CASSSLGPLDYGYTF. For the CDR3, the DNA is TGTGCCAGCAGCTCCTTGGGCCCCCTCGACTATGGCTACACCTTC.

This clonotype rates as medium-sized. V is TRBV9 and J is TRBJ1-4; 8 nucleotides agree with TRBD1. Germline V lookup: CDR1 SGDLS, CDR2 YYNGEE. The CDR3 runs to 18 residues. V was clipped by 4 bases and J by 2 bases; unmatched bases: 13. CDR3 in amino acids: CASSSSRDRSYTNEKLFF. The DNA for the CDR3 is TGTGCCAGCAGCTCGTCCCGGGACAGGAGTTACACTAATGAAAAACTGTTTTTT.

This chain connects TRBV20-1 to TRBJ2-5; perhaps TRBD2 as D (5 bases). The CDR3 runs to 14 residues. Germline values: CDR1 DFQATT, CDR2 SNEGSKA (reference sequence). Trimming stripped 3 bases from V and 0 bases from J, with 11 bases between. CDR3 coding DNA: TGCAGTGCTAGTTGCGGGTGGTACCAAGAGACCCAGTACTTC. This codes for CSASCGWYQETQYF.

By share, this clonotype ranks as medium-sized. CDR3 residues: CASSRTGTGGEQYF. As DNA, the CDR3 is TGTGCCAGCAGCCGGACGGGGACAGGGGGCGAGCAGTACTTC. The chain combines TRBV6-5 with TRBJ2-7, with TRBD1 matching over 11 bases. Germline V gene sequence: CDR1 MNHEY, CDR2 SVGAGI. Trimming at V came to 6 bases and at J to 6 bases, leaving 7 bases not matched to a gene. This CDR3 is 14 amino acids long.

J is TRBJ2-1 and V is TRBV7-9, with TRBD2 as a possible D gene (6 bases). CDR3 length: 16 residues. V shed 2 bases and J shed 9 bases, with 20 bases lying between them. CDR1 is SEHNR and CDR2 is FQNEAQ in the germline V gene (reference sequence). The CDR3 reads CASSLTGTLGRGEQFF. CDR3 in DNA: TGTGCCAGCAGCTTAACGGGGACTCTCGGTAGGGGTGAGCAGTTCTTC.

The table lists this clonotype with many counts. The chain carries TRBV3-1 and TRBJ2-3, with 11 bases that match TRBD2. CDR1 LGHDT and CDR2 YNNKEL come from the germline V gene (reference sequence). The CDR3 extends over 15 amino acids. Germline trimming cut 5 bases from V and 5 bases from J; bases unmatched to any gene: 6. The DNA of the CDR3 is TGTGCCAGCAGCTCGCGACTAGCGGGGAAAGATACGCAGTATTTT. Its translation: CASSSRLAGKDTQYF.

In this sample, this clonotype turned up many times. This chain's CDR3 is CASSPRGRETQYF. CDR3 DNA: TGTGCCAGCAGCCCGCGGGGGCGAGAGACCCAGTACTTC. The V call is TRBV6-1, the J call TRBJ2-5; TRBD2 might be the D (7 bases). CDR3 length: 13 amino acids. The germline gives CDR1 MNHNS, CDR2 SASEGT. V lost 6 bases to trimming and J lost 4 bases, with 12 bases between them.

In its sample, this clonotype ranks as medium-sized (0.01 to 0.1%). The CDR3 here is CASSSQENTEAFF. In nucleotides, the CDR3 is TGTGCCAGCAGCTCCCAGGAGAACACTGAAGCTTTCTTT. The chain joins TRBV7-2 to TRBJ1-1; D call uncertain. Germline V gene sequence: CDR1 SGHTA, CDR2 FQGNSA. With 4 bases removed from V and 1 base from J, the gap between germline ends came to 7 bases. The CDR3 has 13 residues.

This clonotype has only a few counts. This sequence joins TRBV12-3 or TRBV12-4 and TRBJ2-7; no reliable D call. The CDR3 consists of 13 residues. V was pared by 2 bases and J by 4 bases, with 9 bases between. CDR3 coding DNA: TGTGCCAGCAGTTTAAGTCCCTGGTACGAGCAGTACTTC. Translation: CASSLSPWYEQYF.

By its share, this clonotype is medium-sized. V is TRBV20-1 and J is TRBJ1-5; no firm D call. Germline-derived CDR1 and CDR2 are DFQATT and SNEGSKA (reference sequence). This CDR3 is 14 amino acids long. V lost 3 bases and J 1 base, leaving 10 bases between the germline ends. The CDR3 bases are TGCAGTGCTAGTGGGTTCGCCAGCAATCAGCCCCAGCATTTT. Its protein product is CSASGFASNQPQHF.

Judged by abundance, this clonotype is medium-sized. The chain is built from TRBV28 and TRBJ2-5, with TRBD2 identical over 12 bases. The CDR3 length is 15 residues. The V gene's germline CDR1 is MDHEN and CDR2 SYDVKM. The ends lost 5 bases at V and 3 bases at J; junction bases unmatched: 4. In DNA form, the CDR3 reads TGTGCCAGCAGTAGTCGACTAGCGGGAGAAGAGACCCAGTACTTC. Amino acid sequence: CASSSRLAGEETQYF.

The table lists this clonotype with a few counts. This rearrangement joins TRBV5-1 to TRBJ2-5; tentatively, D is TRBD2 (5 bases). This CDR3 comprises 18 residues. Per germline, CDR1 SGHRS and CDR2 YFSETQ. V gave up 0 bases and J gave up 4 bases, with 22 bases separating them. This CDR3 reads CASSLGGFSQAAGETQYF. CDR3 DNA: TGCGCCAGCAGCTTGGGGGGTTTCTCCCAAGCGGCGGGAGAGACCCAGTACTTC. Together with reference TRBV5-1 and TRBJ2-5, the CDR3 gives the full variable domain: KAGVTQTPRYLIKTRGQQVTLSCSPISGHRSVSWYQQTPGQGLQFLFEYFSETQRNKGNFPGRFSGRQFSNSRSEMNVSTLELGDSALYLCASSLGGFSQAAGETQYFGPGTRLLVL.

Judged by abundance, this clonotype is medium-sized. V and J are TRBV6-1 and TRBJ1-5; D possibly corresponds to TRBD1 (5 bases). Trimming cost V 7 bases and J 4 bases, with 11 bases left between them. CDR3 length: 13 residues. Germline V gives CDR1 MNHNS, CDR2 SASEGT. The CDR3 DNA follows: TGTGCCAGCAAAAGGGACTTGAATCAGCCCCAGCATTTT. As protein: CASKRDLNQPQHF.

This clonotype was picked up many times. The rearrangement joins TRBV20-1 to TRBJ2-7; D unresolved. CDR3 length equals 12 residues. The germline V and J ends were trimmed by 0 bases and 6 bases, with 9 bases remaining between them. Per germline, CDR1 DFQATT and CDR2 SNEGSKA (reference sequence). CDR3: CSARERESEQYF. CDR3 nucleotides: TGCAGTGCTAGAGAGAGAGAGAGCGAGCAGTACTTC.

Within the sample, this clonotype is medium-sized. This chain uses TRBV14 with TRBJ2-5; D is perhaps TRBD1 (6 bases). Trimming took off 4 bases at V and 4 bases at J, with 10 bases between the two ends. Germline CDR1 and CDR2: SGHDN and FVKESK. The CDR3 runs 13 residues. The DNA of the CDR3 is TGTGCCAGCAGCCCAGAACAGGGAGAGACCCAGTACTTC. It codes for CASSPEQGETQYF.